This TCR beta chain was captured in a study of blood T cells in healthy people across ages. PCR was performed a second time for about 7 to 11 cycles using a sample-barcoded 5' primer and a J-beta primer mix. MiXCR was run by TCRdb on the 5' RACE reads, yielding one entry per CDR3 protein. The profile covers 380,000 or so distinct CDR3 sequences, with roughly half appearing a single time and 45% to 55% taken by the ten largest. A remark on this clonotype: The antigen is undetermined.

Regarding the study as a whole: In the absence of known donor CMV status, changes in expanded clonotypes were possibly confounded.

Every sample gave at least 6 micrograms of total RNA when it was extracted. The germline CDR1 and CDR2 sequences are SGHDN and FVKESK. The CDR3 covers 13 residues. The material sequenced was blood. The origin of this receptor is a man in his 60s in good health. The chain recombines TRBV14 with TRBJ2-5, with 10 bases matching TRBD2. The end of the DNA is better explained by TRBJ2-7, so the J call may be wrong. Here the CDR3 reads CASSRLAGFEQYF. Written as DNA, the CDR3 is TGTGCCAGCAGTCGACTAGCGGGTTTCGAGCAGTACTTC.